Listed here is a single TCR beta chain. Its specificity is not known. ViraFEST used viral peptide pools to expand antigen-specific CD4+ T cells before sequencing. Once cultured for 10 to 11 days, the cells underwent separation to obtain CD4+ T cells. This record comes from a study of vaccination effects on CD4 cells after COVID-19. Regarding the study as a whole: Cross-reactivity toward common cold coronaviruses was confined to only 1 of 255 vaccine-induced clones in healthy vaccinees.

The data were produced by immunoSEQ multiplex PCR, yet TCRdb's version contains in-frame clones alone and is incomplete. The table lists under 80,000 clones, 70% to 75% of them singletons, with 1.5% to 2% in the top ten. From germline, CDR1 is MNHEY and CDR2 SVGEGT. This CDR3 has 15 residues. V was shortened by 0 bases and J by 7 bases, with 12 bases between the two germline ends. This sample comprised CD4+ T cells from PBMCs cultured with HCoV-229E spike peptides, obtained before COVID-19 vaccination. The rearrangement links TRBV6-2 or TRBV6-3 to TRBJ1-4; D is perhaps TRBD1 (6 bases). The receptor was derived from a human donor who received a COVID-19 vaccine. This CDR3 is CASSYSGLRGEKLFF. The CDR3 DNA reads TGTGCCAGCAGTTACTCGGGACTCAGGGGTGAAAAACTGTTTTTT.